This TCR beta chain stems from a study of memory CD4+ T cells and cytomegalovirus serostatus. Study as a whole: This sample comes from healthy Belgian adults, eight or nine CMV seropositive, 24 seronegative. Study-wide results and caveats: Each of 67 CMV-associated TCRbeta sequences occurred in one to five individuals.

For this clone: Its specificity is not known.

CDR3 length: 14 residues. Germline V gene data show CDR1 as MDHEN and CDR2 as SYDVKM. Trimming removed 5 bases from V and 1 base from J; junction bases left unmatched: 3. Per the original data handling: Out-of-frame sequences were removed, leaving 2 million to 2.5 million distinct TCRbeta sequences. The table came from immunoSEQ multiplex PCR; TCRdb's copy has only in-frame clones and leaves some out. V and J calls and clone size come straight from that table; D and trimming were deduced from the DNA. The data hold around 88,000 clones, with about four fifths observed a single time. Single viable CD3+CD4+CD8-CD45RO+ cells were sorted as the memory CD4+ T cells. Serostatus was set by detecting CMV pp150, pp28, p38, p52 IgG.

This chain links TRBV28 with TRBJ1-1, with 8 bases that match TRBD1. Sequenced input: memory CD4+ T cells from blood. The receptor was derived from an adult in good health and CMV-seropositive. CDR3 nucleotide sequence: TGTGCCAGCAGTAGGGGACAGGCGAACACTGAAGCTTTCTTT. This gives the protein CASSRGQANTEAFF. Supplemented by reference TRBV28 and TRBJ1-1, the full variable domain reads DVKVTQSSRYLVKRTGEKVFLECVQDMDHENMFWYRQDPGLGLRLIYFSYDVKMKEKGDIPEGYSVSREKKERFSLILESASTNQTSMYLCASSRGQANTEAFFGQGTRLTVV.